This entry lists 23 T cell receptor beta chains sequenced from one sample in a study of multiple sclerosis patients with progressive multifocal leukoencephalopathy. Sequencing was performed with immunoSEQ multiplex PCR; in TCRdb, only in-frame clones are kept and a portion is missing. The table has fewer than 40,000 clones, about 90% seen once; the top ten hold more than 3%. Time point of the sample: time of PML onset. The sample here was PBMCs, taken from a patient treated with natalizumab. These receptors came from a human donor with progressive multifocal leukoencephalopathy.

This chain joins TRBV13 and TRBJ2-1, with TRBD1 matching over 7 bases. This CDR3 spans 17 amino acids. V dropped 5 bases and J dropped 0; count of bases not matched to a gene: 10. Germline assignment: CDR1 PRHDT and CDR2 FYEKMQ (reference sequence). The CDR3: CASSPGTAESSYNEQFF. The CDR3 nucleotides read TGTGCCAGCAGCCCAGGGACAGCTGAAAGCTCCTACAATGAGCAGTTCTTC.

The rearrangement joins TRBV12-5 to TRBJ2-5; D may be TRBD2 (6 bases). Near its end, the DNA agrees better with TRBJ2-7, so the J call may be wrong. Germline V lookup: CDR1 LGHNT, CDR2 FRNRAP. This CDR3 is built from 16 residues. CDR3: CASGLVLGRGTYEQYF. CDR3 sequence (DNA): TGTGCTAGTGGTTTGGTACTTGGGCGGGGAACCTACGAGCAGTACTTC.

In this sample, this clone turned up a few times. This chain connects TRBV19 to TRBJ2-5; tentatively, D is TRBD1 (6 bases). The tail of the sequence fits TRBJ2-7 better, so the J call may be wrong. There are 14 residues in the CDR3. Germline CDR1 reads LNHDA; CDR2 reads SQIVND (reference sequence). Here the CDR3 reads CASSMGTPSHEQYF. The CDR3 nucleotides read TGTGCCAGTAGTATGGGGACACCTTCCCACGAGCAGTACTTC.

The chain uses TRBV19 and TRBJ2-1; D is unclear. The germline CDR1 and CDR2 sequences are LNHDA and SQIVND (reference sequence). V was pared by 10 bases and J by 7 bases, with 11 bases between. The CDR3 is made up of 11 amino acids. The CDR3 DNA follows: TGTGCCACCGACCGGTTGAATGAGCAGTTCTTC. Translating gives CATDRLNEQFF.

This rearrangement joins TRBV28 to TRBJ2-2; possibly TRBD1 for D (5 bases). Deletions cut 3 bases from V and 8 bases from J, with 10 bases between. Germline CDR1 and CDR2: MDHEN and SYDVKM. This CDR3 is 13 amino acids long. The CDR3 DNA reads TGTGCCAGCAGTTTTGGGGCAAGGGGGGAGCTGTTTTTT. This codes for CASSFGARGELFF.

The chain employs TRBV2 and TRBJ1-5, with unresolved D. With 2 bases removed from V and 0 bases from J, the gap between germline ends came to 14 bases. The CDR3 covers 17 residues. Germline V gene lookup returns CDR1 SNHLY and CDR2 FYNNEI. The CDR3 loop reads CASSENAGPYSNQPQHF. CDR3 bases: TGTGCCAGCAGTGAAAACGCAGGTCCGTATAGCAATCAGCCCCAGCATTTT.

The chain uses TRBV7-2 and TRBJ2-1; weak D call: TRBD2 (6 bases). Germline lookup yields CDR1 SGHTA and CDR2 FQGNSA. V shed 6 bases and J shed 6 bases, with 15 bases lying between them. CDR3 length equals 14 residues. CDR3 coding DNA: TGTGCCAGCAGGCTCCGGGACTCTTCCAATGAGCAGTTCTTC. This sequence encodes CASRLRDSSNEQFF.

This chain links TRBV7-2 with TRBJ2-1, with TRBD2 matching 7 bases. Per germline, CDR1 SGHTA and CDR2 FQGNSA. The ends lost 3 bases at V and 4 bases at J; junction bases unmatched: 6. The CDR3 consists of 15 residues. The CDR3 is CASSFDSSGYNEQFF. CDR3 nucleotide sequence: TGTGCCAGCAGCTTCGATTCTAGCGGTTACAATGAGCAGTTCTTC.

The J gene is TRBJ2-1, the V gene TRBV29-1; 9 nucleotides agree with TRBD2. J was trimmed by 7 bases and V by 3 bases; bases with no gene match: 7. The CDR3 runs 14 residues. Germline lookup yields CDR1 SQVTM and CDR2 ANQGSEA. The CDR3 protein is CSVDMGGRGNEQFF. In DNA, the CDR3 is TGCAGCGTTGATATGGGCGGGAGGGGGAATGAGCAGTTCTTC.

The chain combines TRBV5-1 with TRBJ2-2; D perhaps matches TRBD1 (6 bases). Germline CDR1 and CDR2: SGHRS and YFSETQ. CDR3 length: 14 residues. V lost 0 bases to trimming and J lost 6 bases, with 9 bases between them. CDR3 residues: CASSLAQGAGELFF. The CDR3 DNA sequence: TGCGCCAGCAGCTTGGCACAGGGAGCCGGGGAGCTGTTTTTT. The full variable domain, in which reference TRBV5-1 and TRBJ2-2 provide the parts outside the CDR3, is KAGVTQTPRYLIKTRGQQVTLSCSPISGHRSVSWYQQTPGQGLQFLFEYFSETQRNKGNFPGRFSGRQFSNSRSEMNVSTLELGDSALYLCASSLAQGAGELFFGEGSRLTVL.

The rearrangement uses TRBV19 and TRBJ1-1, with D possibly TRBD1 on 5 matching bases. V lost 3 bases to trimming and J lost 3 bases, with 11 bases between them. The CDR3 runs to 14 residues. CDR1 and CDR2 (germline): LNHDA, SQIVND (reference sequence). The CDR3 DNA follows: TGTGCCAGTAGTATTGGGCAGGGATACACTGAAGCTTTCTTT. Translation gives CASSIGQGYTEAFF.

The V gene is TRBV2, the J gene TRBJ1-2; no reliable D call. The CDR3 consists of 12 residues. Trimming stripped 7 bases from V and 3 bases from J, with 9 bases between. Germline V CDR1 and CDR2: SNHLY, FYNNEI. The CDR3 DNA is TGTGCCAGCAACCCCTTGGACTATGGCTACACCTTC. Protein product: CASNPLDYGYTF.

The CDR3 here is CASSVEAGVSYNEQFF. DNA for the CDR3: TGTGCCAGCAGCGTAGAAGCGGGAGTCTCCTACAATGAGCAGTTCTTC. The chain has TRBV9 and TRBJ2-1; TRBD2 agrees at 8 bases. This CDR3 is 16 amino acids long. Looked up from germline, CDR1 is SGDLS and CDR2 is YYNGEE. V was clipped by 0 bases and J by 0 bases; unmatched bases: 2.

This chain joins TRBV20-1 and TRBJ1-1, with no clear D. Per the germline V gene, CDR1 is DFQATT and CDR2 is SNEGSKA (reference sequence). Trimming shortened V by 4 bases and J by 7 bases, and 10 bases separated the two germline ends. CDR3 length: 11 residues. The CDR3 DNA reads TGCAGTGCTAAGAGTGTCCTTGAAGCTTTCTTT. Its translation is CSAKSVLEAFF.

This chain connects TRBV4-3 to TRBJ2-7; D ambiguous. Germline CDR1 is LGHNA and CDR2 is YSLEER. This CDR3 is built from 14 residues. Trimming took off 4 bases at V and 2 bases at J, with 12 bases between the two ends. In DNA form, the CDR3 reads TGCGCCAGCAGCCTGCTGGATGATCCCTACGAGCAGTACTTC. It is translated as CASSLLDDPYEQYF.

The chain combines TRBV7-2 with TRBJ1-4, with 8 bases lining up with TRBD1. V shed 1 base and J 5 bases; nucleotides not matched to a gene: 0. CDR3 length: 14 amino acids. Germline loops: CDR1 SGHTA, CDR2 FQGNSA. The CDR3: CASSLGTGNEKLFF. In DNA form, the CDR3 reads TGTGCCAGCAGCTTAGGGACAGGGAATGAAAAACTGTTTTTT.

The CDR3 DNA reads as TGCGCCAGCAGCTCGACCCGGACAGTAATAAATGAGCAGTTCTTC. Its protein product is CASSSTRTVINEQFF. The V call is TRBV5-1, the J call TRBJ2-1, with a tentative D call TRBD1 (6 bases). The CDR3 extends over 15 amino acids. The ends were cut back, 3 bases at V and 7 bases at J, with 17 bases in the middle. Germline CDR1 and CDR2: SGHRS and YFSETQ.

V usage is TRBV6-1 and J usage is TRBJ1-1; no firm D call. Trimming cost V 2 bases and J 9 bases, with 16 bases left between them. The CDR3 sequence is 14 residues long. Germline V gene sequence: CDR1 MNHNS, CDR2 SASEGT. This CDR3 reads CASSEHPSREQAFF. CDR3 nucleotides: TGTGCCAGCAGTGAACACCCCTCGCGAGAGCAAGCTTTCTTT.

The V call is TRBV13, the J call TRBJ2-7, with D possibly being TRBD1 (6 bases). The CDR3 length is 14 residues. Looked up from germline, CDR1 is PRHDT and CDR2 is FYEKMQ (reference sequence). Trimming took 7 bases from V and 4 from J, leaving 17 bases between them. This CDR3 reads CASTEGEARYEQYF. CDR3 in DNA: TGTGCCAGCACCGAGGGGGAAGCCCGGTACGAGCAGTACTTC.

The sample holds one count of this clone. J is TRBJ2-2 and V is TRBV7-3; TRBD1 agrees at 7 bases. The CDR3 contains 14 residues. Germline CDR1 and CDR2: SGHTA and FQGTGA. Trimming took 0 bases from V and 6 from J; bases not matched to a gene: 1. CDR3 residues: CASSLTTGPGELFF. The CDR3 region has the DNA TGTGCCAGCAGCTTAACGACAGGGCCCGGGGAGCTGTTTTTT.

CDR3 nucleotides: TGTGCCAGCTCACCATTGGCGTCGTCCCACGAGCAGTACTTC. Translating gives CASSPLASSHEQYF. V and J are TRBV18 and TRBJ2-7; no definite D call. Between the trimmed V and J ends, which lost 2 bases and 5 bases, there was a span of 13 bases. In germline, CDR1 is KGHSH, CDR2 LQKENI. This CDR3 comprises 14 residues.

This clone was counted a few times. The chain combines TRBV5-6 with TRBJ1-1; D not certain. This CDR3 is 11 amino acids long. Germline CDR1 and CDR2: SGHDT and YYEEEE. V was shortened by 4 bases and J by 2 bases, with 3 bases between the two germline ends. CDR3 in DNA: TGTGCCAGCAGCCTCAACACTGAAGCTTTCTTT. Its translation: CASSLNTEAFF.

This clone has a single count. This sequence joins TRBV2 and TRBJ2-5; D gene ambiguous. The CDR3 is 12 amino acids. Germline CDR1 and CDR2: SNHLY and FYNNEI. V lost 5 bases and J 3 bases, leaving 7 bases between the germline ends. Here the CDR3 DNA reads TGTGCCAGCAGTCGGATAAAAGAGACCCAGTACTTC. Translating it yields CASSRIKETQYF. Variable domain in full (rest from reference TRBV2 and TRBJ2-5): EPEVTQTPSHQVTQMGQEVILRCVPISNHLYFYWYRQILGQKVEFLVSFYNNEISEKSEIFDDQFSVERPDGSNFTLKIRSTKLEDSAMYFCASSRIKETQYFGPGTRLLVL.